This T cell receptor beta chain was identified in a study of CD8 T cells in Susac syndrome. Study-level results: It was acknowledged in the study that its TCR sequencing and HLA analysis involved a relatively small number of individuals.

CDR1 and CDR2 from the germline V gene are SNHLY and FYNNEI. CDR3 length: 14 residues. The V and J ends lost 7 bases and 0 bases respectively, with 12 bases between them. RNA in amounts of about 0.45 to 1 ug was reverse transcribed with random hexamers. Amplification of TCR beta CDR3 used immunoSEQ multiplex PCR across 54 Vbeta and 13 Jbeta. Each CDR3 protein is one row after TCRdb ran MiXCR on the immunoSEQ multiplex PCR reads. The data show 150,000 to 200,000 distinct CDR3 sequences, approximately 96% seen once. On this clonotype: As yet, its antigen is unknown.

The study used treatment-naive patients who had stable or active relapsing-remitting disease as multiple sclerosis controls. TEMRA cells were FACS-enriched, and CD8+ and CD4+ T cells were isolated negatively. Sequences were obtained from CD4+ T cells from PBMCs. The clonotype was recovered from a human donor with multiple sclerosis. The gene calls are TRBV2 and TRBJ1-1, with D possibly matching TRBD1 (5 bases). The CDR3 loop reads CASTSQGLNTEAFF. For the CDR3, the DNA is TGTGCCAGCACTTCCCAGGGATTGAACACTGAAGCTTTCTTT.